The 20 T cell receptor beta chains given below trace back to one sample, sequenced in a study of T-cell reconstitution after alpha-beta-depleted transplantation in children (dated by TCRdb to about 2016). The treatment or condition label, as the study defines it: allogeneic hematopoietic cell transplantation with graft depleted of TCRalphabeta T cells and CD19 B cells. The library was built by means of PCR. Reads for this sample came from an Illumina HiSeq 2500. TCR libraries were prepared with molecular barcoding, using unique molecular identifiers to normalize TCRbeta repertoire quantification. TCRdb took the public reads, trimmed them with fastp at Q25, ran MiXCR for clone calling and kept in-frame beta chains. Each record represents a unique CDR3 protein, reported with the most common genes and DNA among its rows. The sample has about 110,000 distinct CDR3 sequences on record, 5% to 7% of them singletons. Together, the top ten hold roughly 23% of the sample.

Sample: PBMCs, mostly from graft donor cells, taken 360 days after TCRalphabeta/CD19-depleted stem cell transplant. These receptors were obtained from a male patient aged 2-15 years who had a stem cell transplant for acute lymphoblastic leukemia, so the T cells may come from the graft donor.

This clonotype was seen repeatedly, ten times or more. The rearrangement joins TRBV10-3 to TRBJ1-6; maybe TRBD1 (5 bases). Germline V lookup: CDR1 ENHRY, CDR2 SYGVKD. CDR3 length: 14 residues. The V and J ends lost 7 bases and 5 bases respectively, with 12 bases between them. The CDR3 DNA follows: TGTGCCATCAAGGCAGGGCGGGATAATTCACCCCTCCACTTT. Its translation: CAIKAGRDNSPLHF.

This clonotype was seen repeatedly, ten times or more. This sequence joins TRBV7-9 and TRBJ2-7; no clear D gene. The CDR3 runs to 12 residues. Between the trimmed V and J ends, which lost 2 bases and 6 bases, there was a span of 8 bases. The germline V gene encodes CDR1 SEHNR and CDR2 FQNEAQ (reference sequence). CDR3 sequence reads: CASSLWGPEQYF. In DNA, the CDR3 is TGTGCCAGCAGCTTATGGGGTCCCGAGCAGTACTTC. Based on the CDR3 plus reference TRBV7-9 and TRBJ2-7, the full variable domain is DTGVSQNPRHKITKRGQNVTFRCDPISEHNRLYWYRQTLGQGPEFLTYFQNEAQLEKSRLLSDRFSAERPKGSFSTLEIQRTEQGDSAMYLCASSLWGPEQYFGPGTRLTVT.

The V call is TRBV10-3, the J call TRBJ2-1, with D perhaps assigned TRBD1 or TRBD2 (6 bases each). Between the trimmed V and J ends, which lost 8 bases and 2 bases, there was a span of 10 bases. The CDR3 length is 13 residues. The germline V gene has CDR1 ENHRY and CDR2 SYGVKD. The DNA of the CDR3 is TGTGCCATCGGGGGGCCGGCCTACAATGAGCAGTTCTTC. This sequence encodes CAIGGPAYNEQFF.

This clonotype occurred a few times. This chain joins TRBV7-9 and TRBJ2-3; D is undetermined. With 5 bases removed from V and 3 bases from J, the gap between germline ends came to 12 bases. CDR1 SEHNR and CDR2 FQNEAQ come from the germline V gene (reference sequence). The CDR3 consists of 14 residues. CDR3 sequence reads: CASSLGPGTDTQYF. The DNA for the CDR3 is TGTGCCAGCAGCCTAGGCCCCGGGACAGATACGCAGTATTTT. The entire variable domain, with the rest obtained from reference TRBV7-9 and TRBJ2-3, is as follows: DTGVSQNPRHKITKRGQNVTFRCDPISEHNRLYWYRQTLGQGPEFLTYFQNEAQLEKSRLLSDRFSAERPKGSFSTLEIQRTEQGDSAMYLCASSLGPGTDTQYFGPGTRLTVL.

This clonotype was seen only a few times. The chain joins TRBV15 to TRBJ2-2; 11 positions match TRBD2. V shed 5 bases and J 7 bases; nucleotides not matched to a gene: 6. This CDR3 comprises 15 residues. Germline V gene sequence: CDR1 LNHNV, CDR2 YYDKDF (reference sequence). The CDR3 sequence: CATSETSGASGELFF. CDR3 in DNA: TGTGCCACCAGCGAGACTAGCGGGGCAAGCGGGGAGCTGTTTTTT.

This clonotype was counted ten times or more. The genes are TRBV12-3 or TRBV12-4 and TRBJ1-5; D might be TRBD1 (6 bases). The CDR3 extends over 11 amino acids. V lost 5 bases to trimming and J lost 11 bases, with 10 bases between them. CDR3 DNA sequence: TGTGCCAGCAGTCTTCGGGACACCCAGCATTTT. Encoded protein: CASSLRDTQHF.

This clonotype was counted ten times or more. The genes are TRBV4-2 and TRBJ2-1, with 8 bases lining up with TRBD1. Per the germline V gene, CDR1 is LGHNA and CDR2 is YNFKEQ. The CDR3 is 17 residues long. Trimming cost V 1 base and J 7 bases; bases outside gene matches: 12. CDR3 DNA: TGTGCCAGCAGCCAAGGCGCAGGACAGGGAATAGGGAATGAGCAGTTCTTC. Encoded protein: CASSQGAGQGIGNEQFF.

This clonotype was found many times. The chain combines TRBV9 with TRBJ2-2, with a tentative D call TRBD2 (6 bases). The germline gives CDR1 SGDLS, CDR2 YYNGEE. V was clipped by 2 bases and J by 1 base, with 9 bases between them. CDR3 length equals 15 residues. In DNA, the CDR3 is TGTGCCAGCAGCGTTATGGGGGGGAACACCGGGGAGCTGTTTTTT. Its protein is CASSVMGGNTGELFF.

This clonotype appeared a few times. J is TRBJ2-7 and V is TRBV15, with 7 bases identical to TRBD2. The CDR3 consists of 16 residues. The V gene end was trimmed by 1 base and the J gene end by 3 bases; junction bases not matched to a gene: 9. Germline values: CDR1 LNHNV, CDR2 YYDKDF (reference sequence). The CDR3 reads CATSRAPAGVYYEQYF. As DNA, the CDR3 is TGTGCCACCAGCAGAGCCCCCGCGGGGGTGTACTACGAGCAGTACTTC.

This clonotype was seen at least ten times. CDR3 region: CATYPWATVNTEAFF. CDR3 sequence (DNA): TGTGCCACCTATCCTTGGGCGACGGTGAACACTGAAGCTTTCTTT. The chain is built from TRBV12-3 or TRBV12-4 and TRBJ1-1; D is uncertain. Trimming took 10 bases from V and 0 from J, leaving 18 bases between them. The CDR3 has 15 residues.

The chain joins TRBV4-2 to TRBJ1-3, with D perhaps matching TRBD1 (5 bases). CDR3 length: 15 amino acids. The germline CDR1 and CDR2 sequences are LGHNA and YNFKEQ. The V end was cut by 1 base, the J end by 3 bases, with 10 bases between. CDR3 residues: CASSQGRQGGNTIYF. CDR3 DNA sequence: TGTGCCAGCAGCCAAGGAAGGCAGGGTGGAAACACCATATATTTT.

This clonotype occurred a few times. CDR3 sequence reads: CATSDWDRGNTGELFF. DNA of the CDR3: TGTGCCACCAGTGATTGGGACAGGGGAAACACCGGGGAGCTGTTTTTT. The V gene is TRBV24-1, the J gene TRBJ2-2; 10 bases are shared with TRBD1. This CDR3 has 16 residues. V dropped 2 bases and J dropped 2; count of bases not matched to a gene: 1. The germline gives CDR1 KGHDR, CDR2 SFDVKD.

This clonotype was observed a few times. This sequence joins TRBV12-3 or TRBV12-4 and TRBJ2-3; 8 bases agree with TRBD1. V was clipped by 7 bases and J by 2 bases; unmatched bases: 8. The CDR3 is 15 residues long. The CDR3 coding sequence is TGTGCCAGCAACTTCAGGGGGCCCCCCACAGATACGCAGTATTTT. Its protein is CASNFRGPPTDTQYF.

Many counts were recorded for this clonotype. J is TRBJ1-3 and V is TRBV4-3, with D unclear. CDR3 length equals 16 residues. The V and J ends lost 0 bases and 4 bases respectively, with 13 bases between them. Germline CDR1 is LGHNA and CDR2 is YSLEER. The CDR3 DNA reads as TGCGCCAGCAGCCAAGATAGAAAAAGTACGGGAAACACCATATATTTT. Translated, it gives CASSQDRKSTGNTIYF.

The V call is TRBV29-1, the J call TRBJ1-2, with 9 nucleotides matching TRBD1. V shed 2 bases and J 8 bases; nucleotides not matched to a gene: 12. Per germline, CDR1 SQVTM and CDR2 ANQGSEA. This CDR3 is 15 amino acids long. CDR3 in DNA: TGCAGCGTTGAACAGAGAATGGGACAGGGAATCGGCTACACCTTC. Encoded protein: CSVEQRMGQGIGYTF. Complete variable domain (other parts from reference TRBV29-1 and TRBJ1-2): SAVISQKPSRDICQRGTSLTIQCQVDSQVTMMFWYRQQPGQSLTLIATANQGSEATYESGFVIDKFPISRPNLTFSTLTVSNMSPEDSSIYLCSVEQRMGQGIGYTFGSGTRLTVV.

CDR3 sequence reads: CASSLSPTQTGLYGYTF. CDR3 DNA sequence: TGCGCCAGCAGCTTGTCACCCACACAGACAGGGTTGTATGGCTACACCTTC. V gene TRBV5-1 combines with J gene TRBJ1-2, with 7 bases lining up with TRBD1. The CDR3 is 17 residues long. The germline gives CDR1 SGHRS, CDR2 YFSETQ. J gave up 5 bases and V 1 base, and 14 bases lay outside the gene matches.

This clonotype was detected ten times or more. The V call is TRBV9, the J call TRBJ1-3; no clear D. The CDR3 is 12 residues long. Germline CDR1 reads SGDLS; CDR2 reads YYNGEE. The V end was cut by 5 bases, the J end by 3 bases, with 6 bases between. The CDR3 DNA is TGTGCCAGCAGGGGAGATGGAAACACCATATATTTT. This gives the protein CASRGDGNTIYF. Combining the CDR3 with reference TRBV9 and TRBJ1-3 gives the whole variable domain DSGVTQTPKHLITATGQRVTLRCSPRSGDLSVYWYQQSLDQGLQFLIQYYNGEERAKGNILERFSAQQFPDLHSELNLSSLELGDSALYFCASRGDGNTIYFGEGSWLTVV.

The sample holds many counts of this clonotype. In DNA form, the CDR3 reads TGTGCCAGCAGCCCTATCGACAGGGCGGCAGATACGCAGTATTTT. Amino acid sequence: CASSPIDRAADTQYF. This chain uses TRBV7-9 with TRBJ2-3; 7 bases agree with TRBD1. The junction had 9 bases not matched to a gene; V was cut back by 5 bases and J by 4 bases. CDR3 length: 15 amino acids. The V gene's germline CDR1 is SEHNR and CDR2 FQNEAQ (reference sequence).

This clonotype was observed many times. The J gene is TRBJ2-7, the V gene TRBV28; D uncertain. Germline lookup yields CDR1 MDHEN and CDR2 SYDVKM. CDR3 size: 15 residues. Between the trimmed V and J ends, which lost 5 bases and 0 bases, there was a span of 14 bases. CDR3 amino acids: CASSLENYPSYEQYF. DNA of the CDR3: TGTGCCAGCAGTCTAGAAAACTATCCCTCCTACGAGCAGTACTTC.

This clonotype was counted ten times or more. This chain links TRBV7-2 with TRBJ2-5, with D maybe TRBD2 (5 bases). This CDR3 has 15 residues. V was cut by 5 bases and J by 4 bases, with 17 bases left in between. Germline V gene data show CDR1 as SGHTA and CDR2 as FQGNSA. CDR3 residues: CASSRLRRVTETQYF. DNA for the CDR3: TGTGCCAGCAGCAGACTACGGCGGGTAACAGAGACCCAGTACTTC. The full variable domain, rest sourced from reference TRBV7-2 and TRBJ2-5, is GAGVSQSPSNKVTEKGKDVELRCDPISGHTALYWYRQSLGQGLEFLIYFQGNSAPDKSGLPSDRFSAERTGGSVSTLTIQRTQQEDSAVYLCASSRLRRVTETQYFGPGTRLLVL.